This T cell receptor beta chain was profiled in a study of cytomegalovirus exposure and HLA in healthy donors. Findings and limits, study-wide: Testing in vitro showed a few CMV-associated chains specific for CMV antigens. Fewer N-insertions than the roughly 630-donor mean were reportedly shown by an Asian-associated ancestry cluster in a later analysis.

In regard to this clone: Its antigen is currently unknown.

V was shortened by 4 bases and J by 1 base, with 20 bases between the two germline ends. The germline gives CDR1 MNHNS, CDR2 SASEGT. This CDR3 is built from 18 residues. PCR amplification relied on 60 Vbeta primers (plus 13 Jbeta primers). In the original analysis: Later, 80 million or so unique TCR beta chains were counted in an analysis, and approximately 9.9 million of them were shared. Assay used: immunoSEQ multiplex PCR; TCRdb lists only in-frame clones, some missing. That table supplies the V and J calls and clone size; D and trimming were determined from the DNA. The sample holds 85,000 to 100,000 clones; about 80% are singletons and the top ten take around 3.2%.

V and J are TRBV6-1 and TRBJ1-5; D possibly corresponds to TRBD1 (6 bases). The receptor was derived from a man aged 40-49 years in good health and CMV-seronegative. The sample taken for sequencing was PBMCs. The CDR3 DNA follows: TGTGCCAGCAGTGCGAAAATGGCAGGGGAGCTGAGCAATCAGCCCCAGCATTTT. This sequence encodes CASSAKMAGELSNQPQHF.